Reported below is one T cell receptor (beta chain). This sample was included in a study of OX40 agonist ivuxolimab in advanced cancers. The overall study: Patients receiving dose escalation had hepatocellular carcinoma, melanoma, renal cell or head and neck cancer.

Using immunoSEQ multiplex PCR, the repertoire was profiled, and TCRdb retains in-frame clones only, with some absent. Found here are a few thousand clones, around 67% of them singletons; the top ten hold 65% to 90%. Germline lookup yields CDR1 LGHNA and CDR2 YNFKEQ. The length of the CDR3 is 17 residues. V lost 0 bases to trimming and J lost 8 bases; unmatched junction nucleotides: 11. Here the sequenced sample was CD4+ or CD8+ T cells sorted from blood, taken in a trial of the OX40 agonist ivuxolimab. The receptor comes from an adult with an advanced solid tumor such as melanoma, head and neck, liver or kidney cancer. The rearrangement joins TRBV4-2 to TRBJ2-3; 10 bases match TRBD2. The CDR3 loop reads CASSQDELAGDRVTQYF. CDR3 coding DNA: TGTGCCAGCAGCCAAGATGAGCTAGCGGGGGATCGGGTTACGCAGTATTTT.